The present TCR beta chain was sequenced within a study of T cell responses to AZD1222 COVID-19 vaccine. General study points: At study baseline, merely five or six AZD1222 recipients were seropositive. Unmutated regions of variants are reportedly targeted by nearly half of spike-specific TCRs.

Trimming removed 1 base at V and 3 bases at J, with 6 bases between. This CDR3 region has 13 residues. CDR1 is MGHRA, CDR2 YSYEKL, per germline. Of note for this clone: Antigen specificity is unknown.

Method: immunoSEQ multiplex PCR; TCRdb's copy keeps in-frame clones and lacks some. Among about 140,000 clones listed, just under 95% were seen once. V and J are TRBV4-1 and TRBJ1-1, with D perhaps TRBD1 (6 bases). The source was peripheral blood, collected on day 0 of AZD1222 vaccination. This TCR was sampled from an adult in good health. The CDR3 nucleotides read TGCGCCAGCAGCCAAGCAGGGGACACTGAAGCTTTCTTT. Protein product: CASSQAGDTEAFF.